The 30 T cell receptor beta chains given below trace back to one sample, sequenced in a study of T cells in Graves' hyperthyroidism and ophthalmopathy. RNA transcripts were the template for amplifying TCR beta CDR3 regions. A set of HTBI primers served as the primers for a first-round RT-PCR of the TCR CDR3. TCRdb reanalysed the multiplex PCR reads using MiXCR and keeps one entry per CDR3 protein. The sample consists of about 400,000 distinct CDR3 sequences, around a quarter of them appearing once. The sample consisted of blood. The origin of the receptors is a man aged 50 or older with Graves' hyperthyroidism.

Ten or more counts support this clonotype. V gene TRBV5-1 combines with J gene TRBJ2-7, with D possibly TRBD1 on 7 matching bases. Germline values: CDR1 SGHRS, CDR2 YFSETQ. With 1 base removed from V and 5 bases from J, the gap between germline ends came to 16 bases. This CDR3 is 15 amino acids long. The CDR3 region is CASSLNRGTADEQYF. CDR3 nucleotides: TGCGCCAGCAGCTTGAATCGGGGGACAGCCGACGAGCAGTACTTC.

This clonotype appeared a few times. V gene TRBV13 combines with J gene TRBJ2-7; 10 bases agree with TRBD1. Germline V gene data show CDR1 as PRHDT and CDR2 as FYEKMQ (reference sequence). CDR3 length: 15 amino acids. The trim removed 4 bases at V and 3 bases at J, leaving 6 bases unmatched. The CDR3 region has the DNA TGTGCCAGCAGCTCCTCGGACAGGGGGAACTACGAGCAGTACTTC. Encoded protein: CASSSSDRGNYEQYF.

This clonotype was observed many times. The chain links TRBV29-1 to TRBJ2-5; no firm D call. The germline V gene has CDR1 SQVTM and CDR2 ANQGSEA. There are 13 residues in the CDR3. Trimming removed 2 bases from V and 1 base from J, with 8 bases in between. The CDR3 DNA is TGCAGCGTTGAACCATTGCGCCAAGAGACCCAGTACTTC. This codes for CSVEPLRQETQYF.

The chain has TRBV20-1 and TRBJ1-5; the D is unclear. Germline CDR1 and CDR2: DFQATT and SNEGSKA (reference sequence). The V end was cut by 4 bases, the J end by 3 bases, with 10 bases between. The CDR3 extends over 13 amino acids. CDR3 coding DNA: TGCAGTGCTATGGAGGTTTCCAATCAGCCCCAGCATTTT. This encodes CSAMEVSNQPQHF.

This clonotype was seen at least ten times. J is TRBJ2-5 and V is TRBV29-1, with D perhaps TRBD1 or TRBD2 (5 bases each). Trimming took off 3 bases at V and 2 bases at J, with 7 bases between the two ends. The CDR3 is 12 residues long. Germline V gives CDR1 SQVTM, CDR2 ANQGSEA. CDR3 amino acids: CSVDGGQETQYF. The CDR3 DNA follows: TGCAGCGTTGATGGGGGACAAGAGACCCAGTACTTC.

The chain employs TRBV28 and TRBJ2-6, with a possible D match to TRBD1 (6 bases). V lost 4 bases and J 4 bases, leaving 8 bases between the germline ends. Germline values: CDR1 MDHEN, CDR2 SYDVKM. This CDR3 has 14 amino acids. CDR3 sequence (DNA): TGTGCCAGCAGTTCCCAGGGGGGGGCCAACGTCCTGACTTTC. Protein sequence: CASSSQGGANVLTF.

This clonotype was counted only a few times. The chain joins TRBV28 to TRBJ2-7; TRBD1 might be the D (5 bases). The CDR3 extends over 13 amino acids. Germline CDR1 is MDHEN and CDR2 is SYDVKM. V was trimmed by 1 base and J by 4 bases, leaving 8 bases between them. The CDR3 coding sequence is TGTGCCAGCAGTTTATACAGGTATTACGAGCAGTACTTC. This codes for CASSLYRYYEQYF.

This clonotype was seen repeatedly, ten times or more. V gene TRBV3-1 combines with J gene TRBJ2-5, with D unresolved. Trimming left V 2 bases short and J 5 bases short, with 15 bases between. The CDR3 runs to 15 residues. Germline-derived CDR1 and CDR2 are LGHDT and YNNKEL (reference sequence). Here the CDR3 DNA reads TGTGCCAGCAGCCAAAGTATTGGGTTCTTGGAGACCCAGTACTTC. Protein sequence: CASSQSIGFLETQYF.

This clonotype has at least ten counts. This chain connects TRBV28 to TRBJ2-7; unclear D gene. The CDR3 spans 13 residues. CDR1 and CDR2 from the germline V gene are MDHEN and SYDVKM. Trimming pared 6 bases from V and 2 bases from J, leaving 11 bases between. CDR3 protein: CASSRPETYEQYF. The CDR3 nucleotides are TGTGCCAGCAGCCGTCCTGAAACCTACGAGCAGTACTTC.

A remark on this clonotype: One base away lies a much larger clone, so this may be a sequencing read error. The chain joins TRBV5-1 to TRBJ2-7; 14 bases line up with TRBD2. Trimming cost V 3 bases and J 7 bases; bases outside gene matches: 15. The CDR3 extends over 18 amino acids. Per the germline V gene, CDR1 is SGHRS and CDR2 is YFSETQ. CDR3 sequence (DNA): TGCGCCAGCAGCTCTTCGGGACTAGCGGGAGTAGGAAAGAATGAGCAGTACTTC. This codes for CASSSSGLAGVGKNEQYF.

The V and J genes are TRBV7-9 and TRBJ2-6; the match to TRBD1 covers 10 bases. V lost 5 bases, J lost 0 bases, and 10 bases stayed unmatched. CDR1 and CDR2 (germline): SEHNR, FQNEAQ (reference sequence). The CDR3 covers 19 residues. The DNA for the CDR3 is TGTGCCAGCAGCCCGCCGGACAGGGGGAGGGTCTCTGGGGCCAACGTCCTGACTTTC. Its protein is CASSPPDRGRVSGANVLTF.

There are a few counts of this clonotype. The chain employs TRBV6-2 or TRBV6-3 and TRBJ2-1, with no clear D. Trimming removed 10 bases at V and 7 bases at J, with 17 bases between. This CDR3 has 13 amino acids. The germline V gene encodes CDR1 MNHEY and CDR2 SVGEGT. CDR3 DNA: TGTGCCACCACCAGGCGGATCCCGAATGAGCAGTTCTTC. Its protein product is CATTRRIPNEQFF.

This clonotype was seen ten or more times. This chain links TRBV28 with TRBJ2-1; D is perhaps TRBD2 (5 bases). Germline V gene lookup returns CDR1 MDHEN and CDR2 SYDVKM. The V and J ends lost 9 bases and 4 bases respectively, with 19 bases between them. The CDR3 has 15 amino acids. The DNA of the CDR3 is TGTGCCAGTTCTACCCCCGGACTGCAATACAATGAGCAGTTCTTC. It is translated as CASSTPGLQYNEQFF.

This clonotype has only a few counts. The chain combines TRBV5-1 with TRBJ1-1; 12 bases are a match to TRBD1. V shed 4 bases, J shed 1 base, and the junction held 8 bases outside the gene matches. Germline V lookup: CDR1 SGHRS, CDR2 YFSETQ. The length of the CDR3 is 17 residues. CDR3 bases: TGCGCCAGCAGCAGCGGGACAGGGGGCAATCGGAACACTGAAGCTTTCTTT. Residues: CASSSGTGGNRNTEAFF.

This clonotype was counted a few times. The chain employs TRBV20-1 and TRBJ2-5, with 9 bases identical to TRBD2. V trimming: 6 bases; J trimming: 5 bases; junction bases outside the gene matches: 7. The germline CDR1 and CDR2 sequences are DFQATT and SNEGSKA (reference sequence). The CDR3 is 13 residues long. The CDR3 DNA follows: TGCAGTGCCCTAGCGGGAATAGCTGAGACCCAGTACTTC. This codes for CSALAGIAETQYF.

V gene TRBV19 combines with J gene TRBJ2-1; TRBD2 agrees at 10 bases. V gave up 2 bases and J gave up 0 bases; unmatched junction bases: 1. The CDR3 length is 16 residues. Germline CDR1 LNHDA, CDR2 SQIVND (reference sequence). CDR3 sequence: CASSILAGVSYNEQFF. For the CDR3, the DNA is TGTGCCAGTAGTATACTAGCGGGAGTCTCCTACAATGAGCAGTTCTTC.

This clonotype came up many times. The chain carries TRBV18 and TRBJ1-1; a possible D gene is TRBD1 (5 bases). CDR1 is KGHSH, CDR2 LQKENI, per germline. The V end lost 3 bases, the J end lost 7 bases, and 15 bases lay between the germline ends. The CDR3 length is 14 residues. The CDR3 coding sequence is TGTGCCAGCTCACCGCGCGGGGCCCTCGGTGAAGCTTTCTTT. It is translated as CASSPRGALGEAFF.

A few counts support this clonotype. The chain recombines TRBV7-2 with TRBJ2-7, with D tentatively TRBD1 or TRBD2 (5 bases each). CDR3 length equals 15 residues. Germline CDR1 SGHTA, CDR2 FQGNSA. V was trimmed by 3 bases and J by 2 bases, leaving 14 bases between them. This chain's CDR3 is CASSFSGTDPYEQYF. CDR3 DNA sequence: TGTGCCAGCAGCTTCTCCGGGACGGACCCCTACGAGCAGTACTTC.

J is TRBJ1-6 and V is TRBV5-1; the D is unclear. Between the trimmed V and J ends, which lost 0 bases and 10 bases, there was a span of 11 bases. Per the germline V gene, CDR1 is SGHRS and CDR2 is YFSETQ. The CDR3 loop spans 14 amino acids. The CDR3 sequence: CASSLAAGGSPLHF. The CDR3 DNA is TGCGCCAGCAGCTTGGCCGCGGGAGGATCACCCCTCCACTTT.

This clonotype was observed a handful of times. The rearrangement links TRBV6-2 or TRBV6-3 to TRBJ1-2; 7 bases align to TRBD1. The length of the CDR3 is 15 residues. With V trimmed by 8 bases and J by 5 bases, 14 bases remained unmatched. Germline CDR1 is MNHEY and CDR2 is SVGEGT. The CDR3 loop reads CASSPRGDMEYGYTF. The CDR3 DNA is TGTGCCAGCTCACCCAGGGGGGACATGGAATATGGCTACACCTTC.

This rearrangement joins TRBV2 to TRBJ2-6; 7 bases map to TRBD1. The V segment lost 3 bases and the J segment 5 bases; nucleotides outside the gene matches: 13. This CDR3 contains 18 residues. CDR1 and CDR2 (germline): SNHLY, FYNNEI. The CDR3 DNA reads as TGTGCCAGCAGTGAGACCCTCATCGACAGGGTGAGGGCCAACGTCCTGACTTTC. This codes for CASSETLIDRVRANVLTF.

The chain has TRBV12-3 or TRBV12-4 and TRBJ2-1; 13 bases align to TRBD2. After removal of 1 base from V and 8 bases from J, the junction contained 2 bases not matched to a gene. The CDR3 runs to 15 residues. The CDR3 sequence: CASSLELAGGDEQFF. CDR3 DNA sequence: TGTGCCAGCAGTTTAGAACTAGCGGGGGGGGATGAGCAGTTCTTC.

This clonotype appeared many times. V and J are TRBV12-3 or TRBV12-4 and TRBJ1-2, with 7 positions matching TRBD1. J was trimmed by 8 bases and V by 5 bases; bases with no gene match: 11. The CDR3 has 14 amino acids. This CDR3 is CASSNPGGTRGYTF. CDR3 in DNA: TGTGCCAGCAGTAACCCAGGGGGTACCAGGGGCTACACCTTC.

The V gene is TRBV9, the J gene TRBJ1-3, with D hard to call. Trimming cost V 0 bases and J 8 bases, with 9 bases left between them. CDR1 and CDR2 from the germline V gene are SGDLS and YYNGEE. The CDR3 runs 13 residues. CDR3: CASSVAEGDTIYF. As DNA, the CDR3 is TGTGCCAGCAGCGTAGCCGAGGGAGACACCATATATTTT.

The rearrangement uses TRBV20-1 and TRBJ1-1; D is unclear. Trimming stripped 3 bases from V and 9 bases from J, with 11 bases between. This CDR3 region has 11 residues. CDR1 DFQATT and CDR2 SNEGSKA come from the germline V gene (reference sequence). DNA for the CDR3: TGCAGTGCTAGGGGGATGGGAAAAGCTTTCTTT. Amino acids: CSARGMGKAFF.

The rearrangement joins TRBV12-3 or TRBV12-4 to TRBJ2-5; TRBD1 might be the D (6 bases). The ends were cut back, 4 bases at V and 8 bases at J, with 17 bases in the middle. The CDR3 has 14 amino acids. CDR3 loop: CASSWTDLRRTQYF. The CDR3, as DNA: TGTGCCAGCAGTTGGACAGACCTACGAAGAACCCAGTACTTC.

The J gene is TRBJ2-1, the V gene TRBV6-6, with 7 bases fitting TRBD1. V lost 2 bases to trimming and J lost 8 bases; unmatched junction nucleotides: 15. The CDR3 length is 17 residues. Germline V lookup: CDR1 MNHNY, CDR2 SVGAGI (reference sequence). CDR3 coding DNA: TGTGCCAGCAGTTACAGCCCCTCAGGGGGAAGTGTGTATGAGCAGTTCTTC. Amino acids: CASSYSPSGGSVYEQFF.

This clonotype was seen a few times. This sequence joins TRBV5-1 and TRBJ2-4; TRBD2 matches at 13 bases. With V trimmed by 4 bases and J by 0 bases, 7 bases remained unmatched. Germline assignment: CDR1 SGHRS and CDR2 YFSETQ. CDR3 length: 18 amino acids. CDR3 amino acids: CASSLPGTSGVAKNIQYF. The CDR3 nucleotides are TGCGCCAGCAGCCTACCCGGGACTAGCGGGGTAGCCAAAAACATTCAGTACTTC.

This clonotype was found many times. The chain links TRBV7-2 to TRBJ2-7; D unclear. V was shortened by 4 bases and J by 6 bases, with 13 bases between the two germline ends. CDR1 SGHTA and CDR2 FQGNSA come from the germline V gene. This CDR3 comprises 13 residues. CDR3: CASSSEGGLEQYF. The CDR3 DNA reads as TGTGCCAGCAGCTCGGAAGGTGGGCTCGAGCAGTACTTC. Complete variable domain (other parts from reference TRBV7-2 and TRBJ2-7): GAGVSQSPSNKVTEKGKDVELRCDPISGHTALYWYRQSLGQGLEFLIYFQGNSAPDKSGLPSDRFSAERTGGSVSTLTIQRTQQEDSAVYLCASSSEGGLEQYFGPGTRLTVT.

This chain links TRBV12-3 or TRBV12-4 with TRBJ1-5, with D unclear. The germline V and J ends were trimmed by 3 bases and 4 bases, with 7 bases remaining between them. CDR3 length: 13 residues. The CDR3 loop is CASSFAQNQPQHF. CDR3 DNA sequence: TGTGCCAGCAGTTTTGCCCAGAATCAGCCCCAGCATTTT.